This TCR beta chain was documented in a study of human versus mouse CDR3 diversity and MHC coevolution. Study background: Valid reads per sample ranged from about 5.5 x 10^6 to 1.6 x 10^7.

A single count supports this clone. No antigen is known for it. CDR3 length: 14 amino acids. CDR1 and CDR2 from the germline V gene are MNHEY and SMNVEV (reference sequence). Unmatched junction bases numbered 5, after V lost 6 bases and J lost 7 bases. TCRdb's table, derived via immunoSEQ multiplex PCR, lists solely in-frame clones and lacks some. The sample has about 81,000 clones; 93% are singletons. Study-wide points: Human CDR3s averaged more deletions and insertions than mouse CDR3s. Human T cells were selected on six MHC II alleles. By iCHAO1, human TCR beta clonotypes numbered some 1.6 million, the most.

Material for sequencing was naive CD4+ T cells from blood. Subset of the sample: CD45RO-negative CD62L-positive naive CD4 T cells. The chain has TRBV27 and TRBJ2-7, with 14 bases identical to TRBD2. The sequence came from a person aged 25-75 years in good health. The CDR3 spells CASRGLAGAGEQYF. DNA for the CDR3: TGTGCCAGCAGGGGACTAGCGGGAGCCGGGGAGCAGTACTTC.